This T cell receptor (beta chain) comes out of a study of identifying expanded T cells in peripheral blood. Overall study findings and caveats: Across healthy donors, higher total template counts meant significantly greater roughly two-week count variance. Technical replicates showed about 1.1 changed clones; roughly two weeks roughly 16; four weeks 19.

This CDR3 comprises 17 residues. The trim removed 1 base at V and 4 bases at J, leaving 7 bases unmatched. Germline CDR1 and CDR2: LGHNA and YSLEER. Concerning this clone: The antigen remains undetermined.

Some clones are missing from TCRdb's copy, which holds only in-frame ones; the method was immunoSEQ multiplex PCR. The data hold approximately 63,000 clones, with roughly 86% observed a single time. The gene calls are TRBV4-3 and TRBJ2-1, with TRBD2 identical over 10 bases. This TCR was sampled from a person aged 18 to 69 in good health. Specimen: blood. The DNA for the CDR3 is TGCGCCAGCAGCCAAGCGCCTAGCGGGGGTTTTTACAATGAGCAGTTCTTC. Its translation is CASSQAPSGGFYNEQFF.